This T cell receptor beta chain is from a study of OX40 agonist ivuxolimab in advanced cancers. At the level of the study: Dose-escalation patients suffered from hepatocellular carcinoma, melanoma, renal cell or head and neck cancer. Study-level findings and limits: Researchers report that CD8+ T cells had, on average, more expanded clones than CD4+.

To note about this clone: Its antigen is as yet unknown.

Exclusion of a patient followed from autoimmune disease history or systemic immunosuppression. Repertoires were generated with immunoSEQ multiplex PCR, while TCRdb's copy carries only in-frame clones and drops some. The sample holds more than 9,500 clones, approximately 72% seen once. V lost 0 bases and J lost 6; bases outside the gene matches: 5. Germline CDR1 and CDR2: SGDLS and YYNGEE. CDR3 length equals 15 residues. The chain employs TRBV9 and TRBJ2-1; 8 bases are shared with TRBD2. The sequence came from an adult with an advanced solid tumor such as melanoma, head and neck, liver or kidney cancer. Sequenced here: CD4+ or CD8+ T cells sorted from blood, sampled in a trial of the OX40 agonist ivuxolimab. The CDR3 region has the DNA TGTGCCAGCAGCGTAGGCGGGAGGCCTCCCAATGAGCAGTTCTTC. Residues: CASSVGGRPPNEQFF.